These T cell receptor beta chains were read from a single sample in a study of T cells after yellow fever vaccination. TCRdb re-analysed the 5' RACE reads in MiXCR, keeping a single row per CDR3 protein. The sample has a few hundred thousand distinct CDR3 sequences; approximately 3.8% are singletons. The sample in question was PBMCs, obtained on the day of the yellow fever booster vaccination. These receptors originate from a man between 18 and 35 years old who received the YFV17D yellow fever vaccine. CDR3s include the opening cysteine and the closing phenylalanine or tryptophan. Each record gives: clone size, J gene, D gene, V gene, CDR3 protein, CDR3 DNA. A D gene is named only where the DNA matches it firmly. Clone size, where shown, is once, few, many, or a class for clones that have expanded.

many	TRBJ1-2	NA	TRBV7-2	CASSLDTGNDGYTF	TGTGCCAGCAGCTTAGACACAGGGAACGACGGCTACACCTTC
few	TRBJ1-1	TRBD1	TRBV5-4	CASSSGTGATEAFF	TGTGCCAGCAGCAGCGGGACAGGGGCCACTGAAGCTTTCTTT
NA	TRBJ1-1	NA	TRBV20-1	CSARDRMRGSSEAFF	TGCAGTGCTAGGGACCGTATGAGGGGCAGTTCTGAAGCTTTCTTT
many	TRBJ1-2	TRBD1	TRBV5-6	CASSFGTAVGYTF	TGTGCCAGCAGCTTCGGGACAGCTGTCGGCTACACCTTC
NA	TRBJ1-6	TRBD1	TRBV18	CASSFFQQGVDSPLHF	TGTGCCAGCTCCTTTTTTCAACAGGGGGTGGATTCACCCCTCCACTTT
NA	TRBJ1-1	NA	TRBV19	CASTLGPTGPRVNTEAFF	TGTGCCAGCACCCTGGGACCGACGGGGCCTAGGGTGAACACTGAAGCTTTCTTT
many	TRBJ2-3	NA	TRBV5-5	CASSLVKSTDTQYF	TGTGCCAGCAGCTTGGTGAAGAGCACAGATACGCAGTATTTT
NA	TRBJ2-3	NA	TRBV12-3/TRBV12-4	CASSPRPTDTQYF	TGTGCCAGCAGTCCCCGGCCCACAGATACGCAGTATTTT
few	TRBJ2-5	NA	TRBV30	CAWSVRRVGGETQYF	TGTGCCTGGAGTGTACGAAGGGTAGGAGGCGAGACCCAGTACTTC
NA	TRBJ2-5	TRBD2	TRBV27	CASSQRAGGGETQYF	TGTGCCAGCAGTCAACGAGCGGGGGGGGGAGAGACCCAGTACTTC
many	TRBJ2-5	NA	TRBV21-1	CASSRGEETQYF	TGTGCCAGCAGCAGAGGCGAGGAGACCCAGTACTTC
many	TRBJ2-6	NA	TRBV28	CASWGPGAGANVLTF	TGTGCCAGCTGGGGTCCTGGGGCTGGGGCCAACGTCCTGACTTTC
NA	TRBJ1-2	TRBD1	TRBV20-1	CSARYRDREVSGYGYTF	TGCAGTGCTAGGTACCGGGACAGGGAGGTTTCAGGCTATGGCTACACCTTC
few	TRBJ1-2	TRBD1	TRBV27	CASSLYPGGVYGYTF	TGTGCCAGCAGTTTATACCCAGGGGGCGTGTATGGCTACACCTTC
few	TRBJ1-5	NA	TRBV20-1	CSATPEWGGIGQPQHF	TGCAGTGCTACCCCCGAATGGGGAGGTATTGGTCAGCCCCAGCATTTT
many	TRBJ2-2	NA	TRBV5-1	CASSSAVTGELFF	TGCGCCAGCAGCTCCGCCGTCACCGGGGAGCTGTTTTTT
many	TRBJ2-7	NA	TRBV20-1	CSAGTPSSYEQYF	TGCAGTGCAGGGACTCCGAGCTCCTACGAGCAGTACTTC
few	TRBJ1-1	NA	TRBV7-9	CASSFKTIMNTEAFF	TGTGCCAGCAGCTTTAAGACAATAATGAACACTGAAGCTTTCTTT
few	TRBJ2-3	NA	TRBV6-2/TRBV6-3	CASTPSTDTQYF	TGTGCCAGCACCCCTAGCACAGATACGCAGTATTTT
few	TRBJ1-2	TRBD1	TRBV7-2	CASSPGPAGGSYGYTF	TGTGCCAGCAGTCCTGGCCCTGCAGGGGGAAGCTATGGCTACACCTTC
many	TRBJ2-1	NA	TRBV5-1	CASSLEAFYNEQFF	TGCGCCAGCAGCTTGGAGGCCTTTTACAATGAGCAGTTCTTC
many	TRBJ2-1	NA	TRBV6-1	CASSVNQGLYEQFF	TGTGCCAGCAGTGTAAACCAGGGGCTATACGAGCAGTTCTTC
NA	TRBJ1-2	TRBD1	TRBV27	CASSLFPDRVGGYTF	TGTGCCAGCAGTTTATTCCCGGACAGGGTTGGTGGCTACACCTTC
NA	TRBJ1-2	NA	TRBV19	CASSVSGLNYGYTF	TGTGCCAGTAGTGTATCGGGACTCAACTATGGCTACACCTTC
few	TRBJ1-5	NA	TRBV28	CASRGGLSQHF	TGTGCCAGTCGGGGGGGACTGTCCCAGCATTTT
many	TRBJ2-7	NA	TRBV20-1	CSALRGYEQYF	TGCAGTGCCCTGAGGGGCTACGAGCAGTACTTC
many	TRBJ2-1	TRBD2	TRBV7-2	CASSLAREITYEQFF	TGTGCCAGCAGCTTAGCGCGGGAGATCACCTATGAGCAGTTCTTC
many	TRBJ1-2	NA	TRBV29-1	CSVGLGLANYGYTF	TGCAGCGTTGGATTGGGGCTAGCTAACTATGGCTACACCTTC
NA	TRBJ1-5	NA	TRBV12-3/TRBV12-4	CASSPLDRNQPQHF	TGTGCCAGCAGTCCCCTTGACAGGAATCAGCCCCAGCATTTT
NA	TRBJ2-7	NA	TRBV6-2/TRBV6-3	CASSPTGEADEQYF	TGTGCCAGCAGCCCGACAGGTGAAGCCGACGAGCAGTACTTC
few	TRBJ2-1	NA	TRBV6-1	CASITVGGFREQFF	TGTGCCAGCATCACCGTAGGAGGGTTTAGGGAGCAGTTCTTC
many	TRBJ1-2	NA	TRBV5-1	CASSLETGRGYGYTF	TGCGCCAGCAGCTTGGAGACAGGACGAGGCTATGGCTACACCTTC
many	TRBJ2-7	NA	TRBV5-1	CASSLKVGLYEQYF	TGCGCCAGCAGCTTGAAGGTGGGGCTCTACGAGCAGTACTTC
few	TRBJ2-7	TRBD1	TRBV7-2	CASRKTGGDSYEQYF	TGTGCCAGCAGGAAAACAGGGGGTGATTCCTACGAGCAGTACTTC
NA	TRBJ2-3	NA	TRBV11-3	CASSLGGSGWGTDTQYF	TGTGCCAGCAGCTTAGGGGGGTCGGGGTGGGGCACAGATACGCAGTATTTT
many	TRBJ1-2	NA	TRBV7-9	CASSLGLGQEDGYTF	TGTGCCAGCAGCTTGGGGTTGGGTCAAGAAGATGGCTACACCTTC
many	TRBJ1-3	TRBD1	TRBV7-2	CASSVGQGFSGNTIYF	TGTGCCAGCAGCGTGGGACAGGGATTCTCTGGAAACACCATATATTTT
NA	TRBJ2-5	NA	TRBV11-2	CASSSSVGWSQTQYF	TGTGCCAGCAGCTCCTCGGTCGGCTGGTCGCAGACCCAGTACTTC
many	TRBJ1-3	NA	TRBV7-9	CASSSQGTGNTIYF	TGTGCCAGCAGCTCGCAGGGGACGGGAAACACCATATATTTT
few	TRBJ2-7	NA	TRBV6-2/TRBV6-3	CASSLPVGGYEQYF	TGTGCCAGCAGCCTACCGGTTGGGGGTTACGAGCAGTACTTC
many	TRBJ1-2	TRBD1	TRBV20-1	CSARAIWDRRDLGTF	TGCAGTGCTAGGGCTATATGGGACAGGCGGGATCTAGGCACCTTC
NA	TRBJ2-1	TRBD1	TRBV2	CASSASTGTNEQFF	TGTGCCAGCAGTGCGTCGACAGGGACCAATGAGCAGTTCTTC
few	TRBJ1-1	NA	TRBV24-1	CATSDSGRPYEAFF	TGTGCCACCAGTGATTCGGGGCGACCCTATGAAGCTTTCTTT
many	TRBJ2-3	NA	TRBV3-1	CASSQVNVSPDTQYF	TGTGCCAGCAGCCAAGTGAACGTCAGCCCAGATACGCAGTATTTT
many	TRBJ2-5	NA	TRBV27	CASRDPQETQYF	TGTGCCAGCCGGGACCCGCAAGAGACCCAGTACTTC
many	TRBJ2-3	NA	TRBV7-8	CASSRARVSTDTQYF	TGTGCCAGCAGCCGAGCTAGGGTGAGCACAGATACGCAGTATTTT
few	TRBJ2-7	TRBD1	TRBV2	CASTPGQGPSYEQYF	TGTGCCAGCACGCCGGGACAGGGGCCGTCCTACGAGCAGTACTTC
NA	TRBJ1-1	NA	TRBV19	CASSRQGVMNTEAFF	TGTGCCAGTAGTCGGCAGGGAGTCATGAACACTGAAGCTTTCTTT
many	TRBJ2-2	TRBD2	TRBV5-1	CASSTGLAGTSNTGELFF	TGCGCCAGCAGCACAGGACTAGCGGGGACCTCGAACACCGGGGAGCTGTTTTTT
many	TRBJ2-3	NA	TRBV7-2	CASSRDGSTDTQYF	TGTGCCAGCAGCAGGGACGGCAGCACAGATACGCAGTATTTT
medium-sized	TRBJ2-3	TRBD2	TRBV4-2	CASSQALAGGTDTQYF	TGTGCCAGCAGCCAAGCACTAGCGGGGGGTACAGATACGCAGTATTTT
NA	TRBJ2-1	TRBD1	TRBV6-6	CASRSYRGDEQFF	TGTGCCAGCAGATCCTACAGGGGCGATGAGCAGTTCTTC
many	TRBJ1-5	NA	TRBV4-1	CASSQAVYQPQHF	TGCGCCAGCAGCCAAGCGGTGTATCAGCCCCAGCATTTT
many	TRBJ2-3	NA	TRBV12-3/TRBV12-4	CATSGITDTQYF	TGTGCCACCTCTGGGATCACAGATACGCAGTATTTT
many	TRBJ2-5	TRBD2	TRBV10-3	CATRDYKTQYF	TGTGCCACCCGGGACTATAAGACCCAGTACTTC
many	TRBJ2-2	NA	TRBV5-1	CASSRTGRGNTGELFF	TGCGCCAGCAGCAGGACAGGGAGGGGGAACACCGGGGAGCTGTTTTTT